The rows below give T cell receptor beta chains drawn from one sample of a study of control samples from healthy donors and cancer patients. Sequencing was performed with immunoSEQ multiplex PCR; in TCRdb, only in-frame clones are kept and a portion is missing. Seen here are roughly 190,000 clones, about nine tenths observed once, and the top ten hold more than 1.3%. Sequenced input: blood. The receptor set was obtained from a woman aged 30 to 39 in good health. The CDR3 runs from the conserved cysteine through the conserved F or W. The D gene is left open where the match is weak. Part of the rows lack a size; the others show once, few, many or a class for expanded clones.

clone_size: .
d_call: TRBD2
j_call: TRBJ2-2
v_call: TRBV7-2
cdr3_nt: TGTGCCAGCCTACTAGCGGGGGGTATCGGGGAGCTGTTTTTT
cdr3_aa: CASLLAGGIGELFF

clone_size: once
d_call: TRBD1
j_call: TRBJ2-7
v_call: TRBV2
cdr3_nt: TGTGCCAGCAGTGGGTCGAGGACAGGGCAATACGAGCAGTACTTC
cdr3_aa: CASSGSRTGQYEQYF

clone_size: .
d_call: TRBD2
j_call: TRBJ2-3
v_call: TRBV2
cdr3_nt: TGTGCCAGCAGTGGGTCTAGCGGGGGGGCCGGGGATACGCAGTATTTT
cdr3_aa: CASSGSSGGAGDTQYF

clone_size: .
d_call: .
j_call: TRBJ1-2
v_call: TRBV19
cdr3_nt: TGTGCCAGTAGTATAGGCAGTCCCCCTGGCTACACCTTC
cdr3_aa: CASSIGSPPGYTF

clone_size: .
d_call: TRBD2
j_call: TRBJ2-3
v_call: TRBV6-6
cdr3_nt: TGTGCCAGCACCCTAGCGGGAACCGGCACAGATACGCAGTATTTT
cdr3_aa: CASTLAGTGTDTQYF

clone_size: once
d_call: .
j_call: TRBJ2-1
v_call: TRBV9
cdr3_nt: TGTGCCAGCAGCCCGGGGGGCCGGAATGAGCAGTTCTTC
cdr3_aa: CASSPGGRNEQFF

clone_size: once
d_call: .
j_call: TRBJ1-2
v_call: TRBV28
cdr3_nt: TGTGCCAGCAGTCCCCCGGATGGGCTTGGCTACACCTTC
cdr3_aa: CASSPPDGLGYTF

clone_size: .
d_call: .
j_call: TRBJ1-4
v_call: TRBV6-5
cdr3_nt: TGTGCCAGCAGTTACAGGGGTTATGAAAAACTGTTTTTT
cdr3_aa: CASSYRGYEKLFF

clone_size: .
d_call: .
j_call: TRBJ2-2
v_call: TRBV6-6
cdr3_nt: TGTGCCAGCGAGAACACCGGGGAGCTGTTTTTT
cdr3_aa: CASENTGELFF

clone_size: .
d_call: .
j_call: TRBJ1-6
v_call: TRBV5-1
cdr3_nt: TGCGCCAGCAGCTTGAGACAGGACAATTCACCCCTCCACTTT
cdr3_aa: CASSLRQDNSPLHF

clone_size: .
d_call: .
j_call: TRBJ2-5
v_call: TRBV18
cdr3_nt: TGTGCCAGCTCACCAGAAGAGACCCAGTACTTC
cdr3_aa: CASSPEETQYF

clone_size: .
d_call: .
j_call: TRBJ1-6
v_call: TRBV5-1
cdr3_nt: TGCGCCAGCAGCTTGGTAAGCCCAGGGAATTCACCCCTCCACTTT
cdr3_aa: CASSLVSPGNSPLHF

clone_size: .
d_call: .
j_call: TRBJ1-5
v_call: TRBV11-2
cdr3_nt: TGTGCCAGCAGCTTAGGGGATCAGCCCCAGCATTTT
cdr3_aa: CASSLGDQPQHF

clone_size: .
d_call: .
j_call: TRBJ2-1
v_call: TRBV4-1
cdr3_nt: TGCGCCAGCAGCCAAGATGGGGGGGCCGTCTACAATGAGCAGTTCTTC
cdr3_aa: CASSQDGGAVYNEQFF

clone_size: .
d_call: TRBD2
j_call: TRBJ2-3
v_call: TRBV6-4
cdr3_nt: TGTGCCAGCAGTGATTTAGCGGGGGGCACAGATACGCAGTATTTT
cdr3_aa: CASSDLAGGTDTQYF

clone_size: .
d_call: .
j_call: TRBJ1-2
v_call: TRBV12-3/TRBV12-4
cdr3_nt: TGTGCCAGCAGTTTCCGGGGCGCGGGTGGCTACACCTTC
cdr3_aa: CASSFRGAGGYTF

clone_size: .
d_call: TRBD2
j_call: TRBJ2-3
v_call: TRBV5-4
cdr3_nt: TGTGCCAGCAGCTTGGGACTAGCGGGGGCCGCAGATACGCAGTATTTT
cdr3_aa: CASSLGLAGAADTQYF

clone_size: .
d_call: TRBD1
j_call: TRBJ1-6
v_call: TRBV13
cdr3_nt: TGTGCCAGCAGGAGGGACAGGGGGCATAATTCACCCCTCCACTTT
cdr3_aa: CASRRDRGHNSPLHF

clone_size: .
d_call: .
j_call: TRBJ2-1
v_call: TRBV11-2
cdr3_nt: TGTGCCAGCAGCTTAGCGGGAGTCACCTACAATGAGCAGTTCTTC
cdr3_aa: CASSLAGVTYNEQFF

clone_size: .
d_call: .
j_call: TRBJ1-6
v_call: TRBV6-1
cdr3_nt: TGTGCCAGCAGTGAAGAGGGGTACAGGAGCTCCTATAATTCACCCCTCCACTTT
cdr3_aa: CASSEEGYRSSYNSPLHF

clone_size: .
d_call: .
j_call: TRBJ1-1
v_call: TRBV7-8
cdr3_nt: TGTGCCAGCAGCACAGTACAGGGCTCGAACACTGAAGCTTTCTTT
cdr3_aa: CASSTVQGSNTEAFF

clone_size: .
d_call: .
j_call: TRBJ2-1
v_call: TRBV5-1
cdr3_nt: TGCGCCAGCAGCTTGGCCGCTAGCAATGAGCAGTTCTTC
cdr3_aa: CASSLAASNEQFF